The entry below describes one TCR beta chain. Antigen unknown. The sample comes from a study of cytomegalovirus exposure and HLA in healthy donors. Study-level points and caveats: According to a later analysis, most TCR beta chains associated with CMV appeared HLA-restricted. Reportedly, a later analysis found an Asian-associated ancestry cluster had fewer N-insertions than the roughly 670-donor mean.

The PCR made use of 60 Vbeta and 13 Jbeta primers. As handled by the study authors: Tens of millions of unique TCR beta chains, 9.5 million to 11 million of them shared, were counted by a later analysis. The repertoire was sequenced with immunoSEQ multiplex PCR; TCRdb's copy has only in-frame clones and lacks some. That table furnishes V, J and clone size, whereas the DNA furnished D and trimming. The sample shows approximately 200,000 clones, over 75% of them seen only once. The source of this sequence is a boy between 2 and 10 years old in good health and CMV-seronegative. Input material: PBMCs.

In DNA form, the CDR3 reads TGTGCCAGCAGCGTATCTGGGGGGGCCTACGAGCAGTACTTC. The encoded protein is CASSVSGGAYEQYF. The chain has TRBV11-2 and TRBJ2-7; 7 nucleotides agree with TRBD2. Germline V gene sequence: CDR1 SGHAT, CDR2 FQNNGV. The CDR3 consists of 14 residues. V was pared by 5 bases and J by 2 bases, with 6 bases of the junction left unmatched.